This note documents a single TCR beta chain sequence. This clonotype was observed a handful of times. Its cognate antigen has yet to be identified. No qualities accompany the bases; no much larger clone lies one base away. The data originate from a study of T cells in Graves' hyperthyroidism and ophthalmopathy (dated by TCRdb to the late 2010s). About the full investigation: Peripheral blood was sampled at the time of initial diagnosis, prior to any treatment. TCR V-J signatures able to tell the groups apart were searched for in a discovery cohort of 100 patients, of whom 43 had Graves' ophthalmopathy and about 60 had stable Graves' hyperthyroidism. Prospective prediction of ophthalmopathy was tested in an independent validation cohort consisting of 18 hyperthyroidism patients and some 16 patients who later progressed to ophthalmopathy. The roughly 99 discovery patients were divided at random into training and test sets in a 7:3 ratio. In addition, the study compared T-cell repertoires in thyroid tissue and in blood from roughly six Graves' hyperthyroidism patients. After sampling, hyperthyroidism patients received methimazole starting at 30 mg daily, and ophthalmopathy patients received high-dose intravenous methylprednisolone. TCR Vbeta CDR3 sequencing of 120 to 150 peripheral blood samples (43 ophthalmopathy, 75 or so hyperthyroidism and around 17 progressor patients) is reported in the paper. Broad study findings and their caveats: Sample size was not statistically predetermined, and blinding of investigators to group allocation was not performed. Ophthalmopathy was separated from stable hyperthyroidism by a 13 V-J signature model, with about 88% sensitivity and about 81% specificity obtained in cross-validation and 80%/75% obtained in testing. Blood samples also contained most of the expanded thyroid clonotypes (frequency above 0.001), which suggests that blood repertoires may reflect thyroid immune responses. In validation, the model predicted progression to ophthalmopathy a median of about 5.9 months before onset, with roughly 70% sensitivity and more than 72% specificity.

A patient counted as having stable Graves' hyperthyroidism if no progression to ophthalmopathy occurred over 18 months of follow-up. Hyperthyroidism patients were newly diagnosed, with disease duration under 2 months, and aged 18 to 65 years. Exclusion was applied to patients with uncontrolled infections, other autoimmune diseases, pregnancy or lactation. Diagnoses were established on the basis of clinical symptoms, serum thyroxine and TRAb, thyroid ultrasound, and orbital computed tomography. PBMCs were isolated from 7.5 to 10 ml of fresh peripheral blood by Ficoll-Paque density gradient centrifugation. Trizol reagent was used to extract total RNA, and RNA quality was then checked on an Agilent 2100 Bioanalyzer. V and J lose 2 bases and 2 bases, and a span of 18 bases separates them. Including cysteine and phenylalanine, the CDR3 has 17 amino acids. Only the CDR3 DNA stays, 51 bases, in frame from base 1. Looking up the germline V gene yields CDR1 WSHSY and CDR2 SAAADI.

TCR beta CDR3 regions were amplified from RNA transcripts. The first round of RT-PCR for the TCR CDR3 was performed with the HTBI primer set and the Qiagen OneStep RT-PCR kit. The libraries were constructed in a second round of multiplex PCR and then size-selected and purified. Paired-end sequencing of the libraries was performed with 100 bp reads on an Illumina HiSeq2000. In the source study's methods: SOAPnuke was used to process the raw data, removing reads that contained adapters or uncalled bases, had a mean Phred below 15, or lacked an exact match to the constant primer or identifier. COPE v1.2.5 was used to merge high-quality paired reads, and clonotypes were defined as unique nucleotide sequences. MiTCR v1.1 was used to align clonotypes to the IMGT TRBV, TRBD and TRBJ reference segments. The analysis was restricted to V-J combinations with a frequency above 0.0001, which together covered 99.2% of the repertoires. The TCS score was defined as F50 (clonal expansion) divided by E x V (chaos), with BLOSUM62-based TCRdist calculated between CDR3 peptides within each V-J. Welch's t-statistics and random forest reduced 500 to 650 V-J features to fewer than 15, which were used in a naive Bayes classifier (R e1071). TCRdb reran the public reads through fastp at Q25 and MiXCR, keeping productive beta chains. Records with the same CDR3 protein are collapsed into one entry carrying the most frequent genes and DNA. The V and J calls were not made by the authors but by TCRdb's processing. The sample table lists about 400,000 distinct CDR3 sequences, over 10% of them with a count of one. The ten largest make up less than 10% of the sample.

This chain is built from TRBV10-2 and TRBJ2-5, with a weak D call of TRBD1 (6 bases match). The TCR was taken from a woman younger than 30 with Graves' hyperthyroidism. Sequences were obtained from blood. DNA sequence: TGCGCCAGCAGTGAGGGACAGAGGGGTTGGCGACAAGAGACCCAGTACTTC. Translated, it reads CASSEGQRGWRQETQYF.